A single sample is the source of the 10 T cell receptor beta chains below, sequenced in a study of T cell clonality in common variable immunodeficiency. TCRdb's copy holds only in-frame clones and misses some; the assay was immunoSEQ multiplex PCR. This sample has about 52,000 clones, each found more than once. Specimen: peripheral blood mononuclear cells. Receptor source: a person aged 18-70 years in good health.

This clone was detected a few times. The read terminates 3 residues before the CDR3 end, so the remaining end is supplied by the germline J gene. The V call is TRBV2, the J call TRBJ1-5, with 7 bases fitting TRBD1. CDR1 and CDR2 (germline): SNHLY, FYNNEI. The CDR3 is made up of 15 amino acids. J lost 2 bases, V lost 8 bases, and 9 bases had no gene match. CDR3 sequence reads: CASGRQGVGNQPQHF. The covered CDR3 bases are TGTGCCAGCGGTAGACAGGGTGTGGGCAATCAGCCC.

This clone was observed at least ten times. CDR3 loop: CASSPPGQTHYGYTF. The sequenced CDR3 bases are TGTGCCAGCTCACCACCAGGACAAACTCACTATGGC. This chain links TRBV18 with TRBJ1-2, with TRBD1 as a possible D gene (5 bases). Read sequence stops 3 residues before the CDR3 end, and the germline J gene provides the missing end. V shed 0 bases and J shed 3 bases, with 11 bases lying between them. Germline assignment: CDR1 KGHSH and CDR2 LQKENI. CDR3 size: 15 residues.

In its sample, this clone is medium-sized. The sequence runs out 3 residues before the end of the CDR3; the remainder is reconstructed from the germline J gene. The chain uses TRBV30 and TRBJ2-2; 14 nucleotides align to TRBD2. J was trimmed by 4 bases and V by 2 bases; bases with no gene match: 6. The length of the CDR3 is 17 residues. The germline CDR1 and CDR2 sequences are GTSNPN and SVGIG (reference sequence). CDR3 DNA (partial): TGTGCCTGGAGTTGGGGGGGACTAGCGGGGGCCACCGGGGAG. Encoded protein: CAWSWGGLAGATGE. The complete CDR3 protein is CAWSWGGLAGATGELFF. The variable domain in full, with the rest retrieved from reference TRBV30 and TRBJ2-2, is SQTIHQWPATLVQPVGSPLSLECTVEGTSNPNLYWYRQAAGRGLQLLFYSVGIGQISSEVPQNLSASRPQDRQFILSSKKLLLSDSGFYLCAWSWGGLAGATGELFFGEGSRLTVL.

Many counts were recorded for this clone. The sequenced fragment ends 3 residues before the CDR3 boundary, so the rest is inferred from the germline J gene. V is TRBV4-2 and J is TRBJ2-3, with TRBD2 matching over 9 bases. The germline gives CDR1 LGHNA, CDR2 YNFKEQ. V dropped 0 bases and J dropped 2; count of bases not matched to a gene: 3. The CDR3 has 16 residues. The CDR3 loop reads CASSQDLAGSTDTQYF. The part of the CDR3 DNA that was read is TGTGCCAGCAGCCAAGACCTAGCGGGGTCCACAGATACG.

This clone was found many times. The read stops 3 residues short of the end of the CDR3; the missing end is completed from the germline J gene. The chain is built from TRBV11-3 and TRBJ2-2; 7 positions match TRBD1. The CDR3 covers 15 residues. Germline V gives CDR1 SGHNT, CDR2 YENEEA. Trimming took 5 bases from V and 6 from J; bases not matched to a gene: 9. CDR3 DNA (partial): TGTGCCAGCAGCCCAGAGGGACAGTTACCCGGGGAG. It specifies CASSPEGQLPGE. The full CDR3 protein is CASSPEGQLPGELFF.

This clone was detected many times. The read is 3 residues too short to cover the CDR3 end, so that end is filled in from the germline J gene. This sequence joins TRBV7-2 and TRBJ2-7; TRBD1 might be the D (5 bases). The V and J ends lost 2 bases and 2 bases respectively, with 10 bases between them. This CDR3 region has 14 residues. Germline loops: CDR1 SGHTA, CDR2 FQGNSA. The sequenced part of the CDR3 DNA is TGTGCCAGCAGCTTACGACAGCACGCCTACGAG. It encodes CASSLRQHAYE. The whole CDR3 region reads CASSLRQHAYEQYF.

This clone has ten or more counts. The CDR3 end lies 3 residues beyond the end of the read and is filled in from the germline J gene. The rearrangement joins TRBV5-1 to TRBJ2-3; 9 nucleotides agree with TRBD2. This CDR3 is 17 amino acids long. The germline V gene has CDR1 SGHRS and CDR2 YFSETQ. The ends lost 3 bases at V and 0 bases at J; junction bases unmatched: 8. The sequenced part of the CDR3 DNA is TGCGCCAGCAGCTCCTGGGTAGCGGGGGCCAGCACAGATACG. It encodes CASSSWVAGASTDT. The full CDR3 protein reads CASSSWVAGASTDTQYF.

As regards this clone: Sequencing ends 3 residues short of the CDR3 end; the germline J gene provides the rest. The chain couples TRBV20-1 to TRBJ2-5, with 9 nucleotides matching TRBD2. The CDR3 spans 17 residues. Per the germline V gene, CDR1 is DFQATT and CDR2 is SNEGSKA (reference sequence). CDR3 bases read: TGCAGTGCATACCCCCCCCGGACTAGCGCCCTTCGAGATACC. It yields the protein CSAYPPRTSALRDT. The CDR3 in full is CSAYPPRTSALRDTQYF.

This clone was found many times. The read is 3 residues too short to cover the CDR3 end, so that end is filled in from the germline J gene. V gene TRBV6-1 combines with J gene TRBJ2-3; 11 positions agree with TRBD2. The CDR3 contains 16 residues. Trimming removed 0 bases from V and 1 base from J; junction bases left unmatched: 0. CDR1 MNHNS and CDR2 SASEGT come from the germline V gene. The CDR3 here is CASSEALAGGTDTQYF. The CDR3 DNA, read in part, is TGTGCCAGCAGTGAAGCACTAGCGGGGGGCACAGATACG.

This clone was picked up many times. Sequencing ends 3 residues short of the CDR3 end; the germline J gene provides the rest. The chain couples TRBV2 to TRBJ2-1; TRBD1 might be the D (6 bases). Per the germline V gene, CDR1 is SNHLY and CDR2 is FYNNEI. Trimming cost V 0 bases and J 9 bases, with 9 bases left between them. This CDR3 has 13 amino acids. The CDR3 here is CASSEAARGEQFF. The part of the CDR3 DNA that was read is TGTGCCAGCAGTGAAGCGGCCAGGGGTGAG.